This entry is about one T cell receptor beta chain. These data are taken from a study of blood T cell repertoires in COVID-19. Turning to the study itself: The United States, Italy and Spain provided the acute and convalescent COVID-19 samples. Sources were T cells, B-cell-depleted T cells, or PBMCs; the material itself was cDNA or gDNA.

Trimming shortened V by 5 bases and J by 0 bases, and 8 bases separated the two germline ends. Germline V CDR1 and CDR2: MNHEY, SMNVEV (reference sequence). The CDR3 spans 13 residues. Under the authors' procedure: Estimated nucleated cell counts came from reference gene primer amplification. This table comes from immunoSEQ multiplex PCR, and its TCRdb copy is limited to in-frame clones, with some not included. V and J calls and clone size are as listed in that table; D and trimming were resolved from the DNA. The sample has fewer than 200,000 clones, approximately 85% seen once. This clonotype was sampled from a woman between 55 and 75 years old with acute or convalescent COVID-19. The chain joins TRBV27 to TRBJ2-7, with D possibly being TRBD1 (6 bases). The sample consisted of peripheral blood. CDR3: CASSRQDSYEQYF. CDR3 DNA: TGTGCCAGCAGTCGACAGGACTCCTACGAGCAGTACTTC.